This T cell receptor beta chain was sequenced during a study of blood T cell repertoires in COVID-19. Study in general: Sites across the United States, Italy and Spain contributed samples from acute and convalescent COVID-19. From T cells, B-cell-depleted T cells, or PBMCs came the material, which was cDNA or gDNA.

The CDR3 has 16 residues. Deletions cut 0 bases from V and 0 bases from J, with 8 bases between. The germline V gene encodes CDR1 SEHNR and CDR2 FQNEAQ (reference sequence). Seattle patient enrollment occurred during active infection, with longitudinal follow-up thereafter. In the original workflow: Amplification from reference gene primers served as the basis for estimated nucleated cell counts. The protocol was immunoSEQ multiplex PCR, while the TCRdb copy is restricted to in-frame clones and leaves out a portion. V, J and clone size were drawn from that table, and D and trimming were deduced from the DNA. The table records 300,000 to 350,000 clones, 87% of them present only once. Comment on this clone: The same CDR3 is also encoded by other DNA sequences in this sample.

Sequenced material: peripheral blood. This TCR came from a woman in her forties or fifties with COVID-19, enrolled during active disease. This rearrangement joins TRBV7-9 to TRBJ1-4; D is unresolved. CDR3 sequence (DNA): TGTGCCAGCAGCTTAGCGGGAGCAGCAACTAATGAAAAACTGTTTTTT. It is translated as CASSLAGAATNEKLFF.